This record concerns one T cell receptor (beta chain) sequence. The target antigen is unknown. The germline CDR1 and CDR2 sequences are MNHEY and SVGEGT. The CDR3 runs to 14 residues. The V gene lost 6 bases and the J gene lost 6 bases, with 15 bases spanning the gap. This sample stems from a study of response to subunit inactivated influenza vaccine. Study observations and caveats: The authors put forward the suggestion that each seasonal influenza vaccination may bring in only a limited number of new T cells.

TCRdb re-derived calls from the RT-PCR reads in MiXCR, one entry per CDR3 protein. The sample consists of about 650,000 distinct CDR3 sequences, 14% of them appearing once. The sample consisted of PBMCs from blood, taken less than 15 days before vaccination. The genes are TRBV6-2 or TRBV6-3 and TRBJ1-5, with D perhaps TRBD1 (6 bases). This clonotype was obtained from a man in his forties or fifties who received an inactivated influenza vaccine. The CDR3 region has the DNA TGTGCCAGCAGCCTAGGGACATATCGTCAGCCCCAGCATTTT. Its translation is CASSLGTYRQPQHF.